Listed below are T cell receptor beta chains from one sample, sequenced in a study of post-analysis software for immune sequencing data. MiXCR, run by TCRdb on the PCR reads, gives a single entry per CDR3 protein. The sample holds roughly 800,000 distinct CDR3 sequences, about half seen once. The sample comprised blood. Receptors originate from a girl aged 10 to 17 with multiple sclerosis. CDR3s leave out the opening cysteine and the closing phenylalanine or tryptophan. The order of the fields is V gene, J gene, CDR3 protein.

V: TRBV29-1
J: TRBJ1-2
CDR3: SANPDGRRYT

V: TRBV20-1
J: TRBJ2-7
CDR3: SARERHYEQY

V: TRBV21-1
J: TRBJ2-7
CDR3: ASSHPTHNPYEQY

V: TRBV29-1
J: TRBJ2-3
CDR3: SVFRRQGDTQY

V: TRBV20-1
J: TRBJ2-7
CDR3: SALISYEQD

V: TRBV6-2/TRBV6-3
J: TRBJ2-5
CDR3: ASSYPTSGMKQY

V: TRBV5-1
J: TRBJ2-3
CDR3: ASSLGVSTDTQY

V: TRBV6-5
J: TRBJ2-7
CDR3: ASSYSQGTGFRHEQY

V: TRBV10-3
J: TRBJ1-4
CDR3: ATGDGYRDNEKLF

V: TRBV4-3
J: TRBJ2-2
CDR3: ASSQDELAGARELF

V: TRBV5-6
J: -
CDR3: ASSATTRVETQY

V: TRBV11-3
J: TRBJ2-3
CDR3: ASTAALGGTDTQY

V: TRBV9
J: TRBJ2-5
CDR3: ASSVTGQGVLETQY

V: TRBV4-3
J: TRBJ2-3
CDR3: ASSPSSLASTDTQY

V: TRBV12-3/TRBV12-4
J: TRBJ1-1
CDR3: ASNWGQQTEAF

V: TRBV9
J: TRBJ2-5
CDR3: ASSVGDRAQETQY

V: TRBV5-1
J: TRBJ2-3
CDR3: ASSLAPLAGADTQY

V: TRBV29-1
J: TRBJ2-1
CDR3: SVEGYGFSYNEQF

V: TRBV7-6
J: TRBJ2-7
CDR3: ASSSGTSGSSGYEQY

V: TRBV13
J: TRBJ2-7
CDR3: TSSLRAYEQY

V: TRBV7-8
J: TRBJ2-6
CDR3: ASSPVSGANVLT

V: TRBV25-1
J: TRBJ2-1
CDR3: ASSEIAGDNEQF

V: TRBV7-9
J: TRBJ2-1
CDR3: ASSLDLAANNEQF

V: TRBV6-5
J: TRBJ1-2
CDR3: AISESSTVYGYT

V: TRBV6-5
J: TRBJ2-1
CDR3: AGSYLSSNEQF

V: TRBV7-7
J: TRBJ2-5
CDR3: ASSLVPAETQY

V: TRBV5-1
J: TRBJ2-3
CDR3: ASGGLAADTQY

V: TRBV3-1
J: TRBJ2-5
CDR3: ASSPGTYQETRY

V: TRBV29-1
J: TRBJ2-2
CDR3: SVDPDTGELF

V: TRBV20-1
J: TRBJ2-4
CDR3: SARSGASAKNIQY

V: TRBV6-5
J: TRBJ2-7
CDR3: ASSYTRGEQY

V: TRBV29-1
J: TRBJ2-1
CDR3: SVPTSGKNEQF

V: TRBV29-1
J: TRBJ2-1
CDR3: SVESRVAGEAYNEQF

V: TRBV6-5
J: TRBJ2-7
CDR3: ASSSLAGVNEQY

V: TRBV7-9
J: TRBJ1-2
CDR3: ASSRTGGSRGYT

V: TRBV24-1
J: TRBJ2-1
CDR3: ATSDARDRVFKF

V: TRBV10-1
J: TRBJ2-1
CDR3: ASSGPSGDEQF